The T cell receptor (beta chain) under discussion was sequenced for a study of control samples from healthy donors and cancer patients. Measured with immunoSEQ multiplex PCR; TCRdb has only the in-frame clones, and not every one. The data hold about 220,000 clones, with about 95% observed a single time. Between the trimmed V and J ends, which lost 3 bases and 4 bases, there was a span of 11 bases. The V gene's germline CDR1 is KGHDR and CDR2 SFDVKD. The CDR3 runs 14 residues. The sequencing sample was made of blood. The clonotype comes from a man aged 45-65 years in good health. The V and J genes are TRBV24-1 and TRBJ1-2; possibly TRBD1 for D (5 bases). CDR3 in amino acids: CATSDRGSVYGYTF. The CDR3, as DNA: TGTGCCACCAGTGATCGGGGCTCGGTCTATGGCTACACCTTC.